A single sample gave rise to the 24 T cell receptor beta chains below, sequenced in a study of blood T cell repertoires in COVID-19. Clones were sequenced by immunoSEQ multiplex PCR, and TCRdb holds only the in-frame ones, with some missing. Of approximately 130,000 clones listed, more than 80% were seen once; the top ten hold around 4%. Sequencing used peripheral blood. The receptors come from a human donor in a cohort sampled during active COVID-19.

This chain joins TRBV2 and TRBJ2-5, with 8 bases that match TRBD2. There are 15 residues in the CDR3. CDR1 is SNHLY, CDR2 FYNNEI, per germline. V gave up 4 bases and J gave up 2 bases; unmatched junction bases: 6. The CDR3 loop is CASSGRGTRQETQYF. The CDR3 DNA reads TGTGCCAGCAGTGGAAGAGGGACTAGACAAGAGACCCAGTACTTC.

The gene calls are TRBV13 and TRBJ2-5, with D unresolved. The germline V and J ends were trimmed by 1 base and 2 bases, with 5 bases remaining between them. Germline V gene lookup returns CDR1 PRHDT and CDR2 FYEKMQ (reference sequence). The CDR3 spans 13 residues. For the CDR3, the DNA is TGTGCCAGCAGCTTAGACCTACAAGAGACCCAGTACTTC. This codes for CASSLDLQETQYF.

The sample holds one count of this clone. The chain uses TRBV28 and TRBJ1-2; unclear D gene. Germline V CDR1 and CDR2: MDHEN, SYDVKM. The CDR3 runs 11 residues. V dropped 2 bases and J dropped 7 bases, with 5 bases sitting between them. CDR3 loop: CASSLAGGYTF. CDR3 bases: TGTGCCAGCAGTTTAGCGGGTGGCTACACCTTC.

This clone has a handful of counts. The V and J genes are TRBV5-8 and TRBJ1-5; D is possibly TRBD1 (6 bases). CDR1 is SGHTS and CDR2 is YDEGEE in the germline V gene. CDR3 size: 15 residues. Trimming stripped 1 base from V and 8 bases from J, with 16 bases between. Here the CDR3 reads CASSLQGMANEPQHF. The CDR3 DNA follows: TGTGCCAGCAGCTTGCAGGGGATGGCTAATGAGCCCCAGCATTTT.

Written as DNA, the CDR3 is TGTGCCAGCTCACTTTGGCAGGTGAACTATGGCTACACCTTC. Translated: CASSLWQVNYGYTF. The rearrangement joins TRBV18 to TRBJ1-2; D unresolved. The CDR3 covers 14 residues. V lost 4 bases and J lost 2, with 11 bases in between. CDR1 is KGHSH, CDR2 LQKENI, per germline.

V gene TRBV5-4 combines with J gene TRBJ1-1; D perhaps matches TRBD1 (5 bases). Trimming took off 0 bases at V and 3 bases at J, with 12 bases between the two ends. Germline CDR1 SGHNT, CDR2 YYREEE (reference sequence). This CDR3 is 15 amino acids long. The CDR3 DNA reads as TGTGCCAGCAGCTTGGGTGGCGGGGACTACACTGAAGCTTTCTTT. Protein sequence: CASSLGGGDYTEAFF. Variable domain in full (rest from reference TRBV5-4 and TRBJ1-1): ETGVTQSPTHLIKTRGQQVTLRCSSQSGHNTVSWYQQALGQGPQFIFQYYREEENGRGNFPPRFSGLQFPNYSSELNVNALELDDSALYLCASSLGGGDYTEAFFGQGTRLTVV.

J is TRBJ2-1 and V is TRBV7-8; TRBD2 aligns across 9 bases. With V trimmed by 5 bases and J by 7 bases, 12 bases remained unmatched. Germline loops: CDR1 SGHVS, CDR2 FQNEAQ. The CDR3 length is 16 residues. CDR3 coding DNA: TGTGCCAGCAGCCTTAGCGGGAGCCTGGGAGAAAATGAGCAGTTCTTC. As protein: CASSLSGSLGENEQFF.

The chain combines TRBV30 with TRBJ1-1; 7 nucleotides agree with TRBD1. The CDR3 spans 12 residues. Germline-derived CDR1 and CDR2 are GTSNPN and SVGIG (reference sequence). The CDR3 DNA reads TGTGCACTCAGGGGGGAGAACACTGAAGCTTTCTTT. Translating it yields CALRGENTEAFF.

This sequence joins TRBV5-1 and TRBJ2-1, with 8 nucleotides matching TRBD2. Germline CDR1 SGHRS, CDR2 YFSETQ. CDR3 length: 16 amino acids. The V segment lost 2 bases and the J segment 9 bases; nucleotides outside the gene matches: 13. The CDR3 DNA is TGCGCCAGCAGCTTATCCGCAACGGGGGGGTTTGGTGAGCAGTTCTTC. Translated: CASSLSATGGFGEQFF.

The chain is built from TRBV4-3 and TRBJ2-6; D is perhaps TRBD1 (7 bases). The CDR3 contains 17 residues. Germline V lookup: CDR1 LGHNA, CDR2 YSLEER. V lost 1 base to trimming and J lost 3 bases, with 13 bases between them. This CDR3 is CASSQGQGGIGANVLTF. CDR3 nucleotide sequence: TGCGCCAGCAGCCAAGGGCAGGGGGGTATTGGGGCCAACGTCCTGACTTTC.

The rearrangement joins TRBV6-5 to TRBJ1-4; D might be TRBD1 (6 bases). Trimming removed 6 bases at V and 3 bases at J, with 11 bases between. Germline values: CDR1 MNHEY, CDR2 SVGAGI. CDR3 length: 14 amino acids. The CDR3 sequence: CASRGGGSNEKLFF. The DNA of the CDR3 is TGTGCCAGCAGAGGGGGGGGGTCTAATGAAAAACTGTTTTTT.

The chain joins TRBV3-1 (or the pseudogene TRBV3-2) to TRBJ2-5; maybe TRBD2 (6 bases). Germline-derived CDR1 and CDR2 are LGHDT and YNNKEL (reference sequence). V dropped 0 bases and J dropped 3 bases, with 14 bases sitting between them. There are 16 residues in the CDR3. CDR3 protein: CASSQDPGRVEETQYF. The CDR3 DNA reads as TGTGCCAGCAGCCAAGATCCCGGGAGAGTAGAAGAGACCCAGTACTTC.

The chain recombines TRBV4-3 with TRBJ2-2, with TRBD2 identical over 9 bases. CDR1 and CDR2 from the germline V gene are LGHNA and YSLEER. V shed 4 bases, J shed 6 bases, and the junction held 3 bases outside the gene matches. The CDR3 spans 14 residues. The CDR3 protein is CASSRGGVPGELFF. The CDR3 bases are TGCGCCAGCAGCCGCGGGGGGGTTCCCGGGGAGCTGTTTTTT.

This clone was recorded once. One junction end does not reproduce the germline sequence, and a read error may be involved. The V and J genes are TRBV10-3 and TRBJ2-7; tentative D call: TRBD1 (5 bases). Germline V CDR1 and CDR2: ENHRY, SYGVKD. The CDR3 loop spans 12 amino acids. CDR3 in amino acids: CAISESFGEQDF. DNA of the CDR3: TGTGCCATCAGTGAGTCGTTTGGGGAACAGGATTTC.

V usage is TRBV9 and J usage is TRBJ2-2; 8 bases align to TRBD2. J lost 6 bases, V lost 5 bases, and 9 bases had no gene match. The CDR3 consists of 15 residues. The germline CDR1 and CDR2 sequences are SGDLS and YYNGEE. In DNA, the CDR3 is TGTGCCAGCAGTTCTAGCGGGTCGTACGCCGGGGAGCTGTTTTTT. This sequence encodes CASSSSGSYAGELFF.

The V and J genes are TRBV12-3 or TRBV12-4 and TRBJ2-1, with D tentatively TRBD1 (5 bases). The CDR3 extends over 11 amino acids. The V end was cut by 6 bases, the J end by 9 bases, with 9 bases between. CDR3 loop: CASSRTREQFF. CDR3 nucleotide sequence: TGTGCCAGCAGCCGGACACGTGAGCAGTTCTTC.

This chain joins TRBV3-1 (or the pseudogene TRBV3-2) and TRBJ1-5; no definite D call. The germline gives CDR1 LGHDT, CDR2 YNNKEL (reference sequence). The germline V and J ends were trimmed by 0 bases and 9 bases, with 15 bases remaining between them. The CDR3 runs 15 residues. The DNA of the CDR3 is TGTGCCAGCAGCCAAGATCGGAATTTTCGAGGGCCCCAGCATTTT. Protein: CASSQDRNFRGPQHF.

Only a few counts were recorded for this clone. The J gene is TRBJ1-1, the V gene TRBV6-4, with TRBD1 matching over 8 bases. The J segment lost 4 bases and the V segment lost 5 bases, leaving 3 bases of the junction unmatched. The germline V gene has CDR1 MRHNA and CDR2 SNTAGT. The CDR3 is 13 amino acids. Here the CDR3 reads CASSFTGGTEAFF. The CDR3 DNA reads TGTGCCAGCAGTTTTACAGGGGGCACTGAAGCTTTCTTT.

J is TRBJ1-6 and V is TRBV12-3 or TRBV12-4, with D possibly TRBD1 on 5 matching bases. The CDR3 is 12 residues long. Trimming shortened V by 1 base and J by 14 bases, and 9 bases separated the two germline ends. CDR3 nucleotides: TGTGCCAGCAGTTTAGAAGGGACTACCCTCCACTTT. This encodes CASSLEGTTLHF.

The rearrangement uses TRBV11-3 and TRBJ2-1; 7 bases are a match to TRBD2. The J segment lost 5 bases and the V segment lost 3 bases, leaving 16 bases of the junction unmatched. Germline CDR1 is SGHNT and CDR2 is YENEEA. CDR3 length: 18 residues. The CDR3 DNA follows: TGTGCCAGCAGCTTTTACGGCCTTCGGGGGAGGGCCGACAATGAGCAGTTCTTC. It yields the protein CASSFYGLRGRADNEQFF.

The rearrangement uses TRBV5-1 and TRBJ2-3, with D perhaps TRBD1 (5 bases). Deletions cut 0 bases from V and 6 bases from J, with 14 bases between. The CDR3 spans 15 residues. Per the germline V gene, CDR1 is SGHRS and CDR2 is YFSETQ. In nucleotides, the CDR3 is TGCGCCAGCAGCTTGGAGTCAGGGAAGAGGGATACGCAGTATTTT. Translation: CASSLESGKRDTQYF.

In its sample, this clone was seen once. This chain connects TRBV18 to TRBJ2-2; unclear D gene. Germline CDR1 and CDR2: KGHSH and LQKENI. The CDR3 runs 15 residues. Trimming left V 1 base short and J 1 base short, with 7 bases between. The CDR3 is CASSPQNRNTGELFF. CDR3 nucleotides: TGTGCCAGCTCACCACAAAACAGGAACACCGGGGAGCTGTTTTTT.

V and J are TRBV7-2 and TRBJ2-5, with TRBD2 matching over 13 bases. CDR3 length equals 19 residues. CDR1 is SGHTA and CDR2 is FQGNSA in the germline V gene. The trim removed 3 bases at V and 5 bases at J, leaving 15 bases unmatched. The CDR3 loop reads CASSFQLAGGDAIWETQYF. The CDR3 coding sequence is TGTGCCAGCAGCTTCCAACTAGCGGGGGGGGATGCGATATGGGAGACCCAGTACTTC.

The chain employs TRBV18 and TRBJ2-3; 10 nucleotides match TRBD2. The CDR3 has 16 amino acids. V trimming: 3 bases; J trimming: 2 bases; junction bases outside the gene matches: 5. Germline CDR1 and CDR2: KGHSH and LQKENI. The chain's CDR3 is CASSPASGGYTDTQYF. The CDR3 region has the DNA TGTGCCAGCTCACCGGCTAGCGGGGGATACACAGATACGCAGTATTTT.